Sequencing of this T cell receptor beta chain was carried out in a study of blood T cell repertoires in COVID-19. Repertoires were generated with immunoSEQ multiplex PCR, while TCRdb's copy carries only in-frame clones and drops some. The data hold 300,000 or so clones, with roughly 90% observed a single time. This clone has only one observation. This CDR3 comprises 13 residues. Germline V gene lookup returns CDR1 MNHNY and CDR2 SVGAGI (reference sequence). V lost 6 bases, J lost 1 base, and 9 bases lay in between. Sequencing input: PBMCs or T cells enriched from blood (not recorded which). The chain joins TRBV6-6 to TRBJ1-1, with D unresolved. This receptor was obtained from a man in his fifties or sixties who had recovered from COVID-19. The CDR3 DNA reads as TGTGCCAGCAGATACACAACGAACACTGAAGCTTTCTTT. It codes for CASRYTTNTEAFF.